The 27 T cell receptor beta chains below come from one sample, sequenced in a study of identical twins. One entry per CDR3 protein, called by TCRdb with MiXCR from the 5' RACE reads. The sample comprises 700,000 to 950,000 distinct CDR3 sequences, more than 9% of which are singletons, and 1.5% to 2% rests with the top ten. The same data also contributed to another study, on yellow fever vaccine responses in identical twins.

Sequencing input: PBMCs. Source of these receptors: a woman aged 18 to 35 in good health.

This chain links TRBV6-1 with TRBJ2-5, with D perhaps matching TRBD1 (6 bases). V was pared by 5 bases and J by 5 bases, with 21 bases between. The CDR3 is 16 amino acids. The germline V gene has CDR1 MNHNS and CDR2 SASEGT. In DNA form, the CDR3 reads TGTGCCAGCAGTCCAGTTTATTTGACAGGTCGGGAGACCCAGTACTTC. As protein: CASSPVYLTGRETQYF.

This clonotype was seen a few times. The chain links TRBV28 to TRBJ2-7; D remains ambiguous. The CDR3 runs 14 residues. Germline V lookup: CDR1 MDHEN, CDR2 SYDVKM. The V end lost 9 bases, the J end lost 0 bases, and 15 bases lay between the germline ends. CDR3 sequence reads: CASSAEISSYEQYV. In nucleotides, the CDR3 is TGTGCCAGTTCGGCGGAAATTAGCTCCTACGAGCAGTACGTC.

This clonotype has ten or more counts. The CDR3 reads CAIAASTDTQYF. CDR3 DNA sequence: TGTGCCATCGCAGCGTCCACAGATACGCAGTATTTT. The chain carries TRBV10-3 and TRBJ2-3; no clear D gene. CDR3 length equals 12 residues. CDR1 ENHRY and CDR2 SYGVKD come from the germline V gene. Trimming stripped 8 bases from V and 2 bases from J, with 8 bases between.

This clonotype was detected only a few times. V gene TRBV7-9 combines with J gene TRBJ2-2, with a weak D call TRBD2 (6 bases). This CDR3 is 17 amino acids long. Looked up from germline, CDR1 is SEHNR and CDR2 is FQNEAQ (reference sequence). The V and J ends lost 3 bases and 0 bases respectively, with 14 bases between them. The CDR3 spells CASSFPVGGSNTGELFF. The CDR3 DNA follows: TGTGCCAGCAGCTTCCCCGTCGGAGGGTCGAACACCGGGGAGCTGTTTTTT.

There are a few counts of this clonotype. This chain uses TRBV9 with TRBJ2-1, with D possibly TRBD1 on 5 matching bases. The V and J ends lost 0 bases and 10 bases respectively, with 14 bases between them. The germline gives CDR1 SGDLS, CDR2 YYNGEE. The CDR3 spans 14 residues. The CDR3, as DNA: TGTGCCAGCAGCGTAGGTGAGGTCCCAGGGGAGCAGTTCTTC. Encoded protein: CASSVGEVPGEQFF.

This clonotype was seen many times. The V call is TRBV6-5, the J call TRBJ2-5; possibly TRBD2 for D (5 bases). Germline V lookup: CDR1 MNHEY, CDR2 SVGAGI. Trimming removed 5 bases at V and 5 bases at J, with 15 bases between. The CDR3 has 14 residues. The chain's CDR3 is CASSLLRVGETQYF. CDR3 nucleotide sequence: TGTGCCAGCAGTCTACTGAGGGTCGGCGAGACCCAGTACTTC.

This clonotype was detected only a few times. The chain links TRBV7-2 to TRBJ2-7, with TRBD1 matching over 7 bases. The germline gives CDR1 SGHTA, CDR2 FQGNSA. There are 14 residues in the CDR3. J lost 5 bases, V lost 5 bases, and 9 bases had no gene match. CDR3 amino acids: CASSTRQGANEQYF. The CDR3 bases are TGTGCCAGCAGCACCCGACAGGGAGCCAACGAGCAGTACTTC.

The chain employs TRBV5-1 and TRBJ2-7; TRBD1 agrees at 7 bases. This CDR3 has 14 residues. V gave up 5 bases and J gave up 0 bases; unmatched junction bases: 5. Germline V gives CDR1 SGHRS, CDR2 YFSETQ. The CDR3 DNA is TGCGCCAGCAGGGGGACAGCGAGCTCCTACGAGCAGTACTTC. It encodes CASRGTASSYEQYF.

There are a few counts of this clonotype. The V and J genes are TRBV2 and TRBJ2-7; 10 positions agree with TRBD2. This CDR3 contains 13 residues. The V gene end was trimmed by 8 bases and the J gene end by 5 bases; junction bases not matched to a gene: 6. The germline gives CDR1 SNHLY, CDR2 FYNNEI. CDR3 coding DNA: TGTGCCAGCCTGCTAGCGGGAGCTGACGAGCAGTACTTC. As protein: CASLLAGADEQYF.

There are many counts of this clonotype. The V call is TRBV12-3 or TRBV12-4, the J call TRBJ2-1; D is unresolved. The length of the CDR3 is 13 residues. Deletions cut 2 bases from V and 6 bases from J, with 8 bases between. The CDR3 DNA is TGTGCCAGCAGTTTACCCCTAGTCAATGAGCAGTTCTTC. Translation: CASSLPLVNEQFF.

The chain employs TRBV11-3 and TRBJ2-1, with 7 bases fitting TRBD1. J lost 7 bases, V lost 8 bases, and 14 bases had no gene match. The CDR3 consists of 15 residues. Per germline, CDR1 SGHNT and CDR2 YENEEA. CDR3 protein: CASHRGPVTKNEQFF. The CDR3 nucleotides read TGTGCCAGCCACAGGGGCCCCGTCACCAAGAATGAGCAGTTCTTC. Full variable domain (remainder filled in from reference TRBV11-3 and TRBJ2-1): EAGVVQSPRYKIIEKKQPVAFWCNPISGHNTLYWYLQNLGQGPELLIRYENEEAVDDSQLPKDRFSAERLKGVDSTLKIQPAELGDSAVYLCASHRGPVTKNEQFFGPGTRLTVL.

This clonotype turned up a few times. The rearrangement joins TRBV12-3 or TRBV12-4 to TRBJ2-7; D is perhaps TRBD2 (6 bases). V lost 3 bases, J lost 3 bases, and 27 bases lay in between. The CDR3 length is 19 residues. Here the CDR3 reads CASSFDGLPWDSDFYEQYF. The CDR3 DNA reads as TGTGCCAGCAGTTTCGACGGACTCCCTTGGGACTCTGATTTCTACGAGCAGTACTTC.

V usage is TRBV7-9 and J usage is TRBJ2-5, with D uncertain. This CDR3 has 14 residues. V lost 3 bases and J lost 1, with 9 bases in between. Looked up from germline, CDR1 is SEHNR and CDR2 is FQNEAQ (reference sequence). The CDR3 DNA reads as TGTGCCAGCAGCTTCCTACCGGGCCAAGAGACCCAGTACTTC. Encoded protein: CASSFLPGQETQYF.

This clonotype was found many times. V is TRBV25-1 and J is TRBJ2-1, with D perhaps TRBD2 (5 bases). The V and J ends lost 3 bases and 4 bases respectively, with 10 bases between them. CDR1 MGHDK and CDR2 SYGVNS come from the germline V gene. This CDR3 is built from 14 residues. Here the CDR3 DNA reads TGTGCCAGCAGTGACCCAGGACTTTACAATGAGCAGTTCTTC. Protein: CASSDPGLYNEQFF.

This clonotype occurred a few times. V gene TRBV11-2 combines with J gene TRBJ2-5; D is unclear. Germline CDR1 SGHAT, CDR2 FQNNGV. V was trimmed by 5 bases and J by 0 bases, leaving 10 bases between them. The length of the CDR3 is 14 residues. CDR3 sequence: CASSPTVYQETQYF. The CDR3 DNA sequence: TGTGCCAGCAGCCCTACAGTGTACCAAGAGACCCAGTACTTC. The full variable domain, with the rest looked up from reference TRBV11-2 and TRBJ2-5, is EAGVAQSPRYKIIEKRQSVAFWCNPISGHATLYWYQQILGQGPKLLIQFQNNGVVDDSQLPKDRFSAERLKGVDSTLKIQPAKLEDSAVYLCASSPTVYQETQYFGPGTRLLVL.

This clonotype was seen more than once but under ten times. V gene TRBV7-8 combines with J gene TRBJ2-7; possible D gene TRBD2, 5 bases. V lost 1 base and J lost 2, with 12 bases in between. This CDR3 is 15 amino acids long. Germline lookup yields CDR1 SGHVS and CDR2 FQNEAQ. CDR3 amino acids: CASSLGGSLAYEQYF. In DNA, the CDR3 is TGTGCCAGCAGCTTAGGAGGGAGTTTAGCCTACGAGCAGTACTTC.

There are many counts of this clonotype. The V call is TRBV20-1, the J call TRBJ2-5; D is possibly TRBD1 (5 bases). Germline CDR1 is DFQATT and CDR2 is SNEGSKA (reference sequence). CDR3 size: 12 residues. V dropped 5 bases and J dropped 4 bases, with 11 bases sitting between them. CDR3 amino acids: CSAHRQSETQYF. The CDR3 bases are TGCAGTGCTCACCGACAGTCAGAGACCCAGTACTTC.

This clonotype was found a few times. The chain is built from TRBV29-1 and TRBJ2-7; D gene unclear. The V gene's germline CDR1 is SQVTM and CDR2 ANQGSEA. V lost 7 bases to trimming and J lost 3 bases, with 10 bases between them. The CDR3 is 11 residues long. CDR3 amino acids: CSAGLDYEQYF. The CDR3 bases are TGCAGCGCGGGTCTAGACTACGAGCAGTACTTC.

This clonotype was counted a few times. J is TRBJ2-7 and V is TRBV16; D is unresolved. Germline values: CDR1 KGHSY, CDR2 FQNENV. The CDR3 has 15 residues. The ends were cut back, 2 bases at V and 3 bases at J, with 14 bases in the middle. The CDR3 spells CASSQTFTVNYEQYF. The CDR3, as DNA: TGTGCCAGCAGCCAAACCTTTACAGTTAACTACGAGCAGTACTTC.

The chain links TRBV20-1 to TRBJ2-1; 7 nucleotides agree with TRBD2. This CDR3 comprises 15 residues. CDR1 and CDR2 (germline): DFQATT, SNEGSKA (reference sequence). V shed 1 base and J 3 bases; nucleotides not matched to a gene: 6. CDR3 region: CSARAASGDYNEQFF. The DNA of the CDR3 is TGCAGTGCTAGAGCCGCGAGCGGGGACTACAATGAGCAGTTCTTC.

This clonotype was picked up a small number of times. This chain links TRBV6-1 with TRBJ2-1, with D perhaps matching TRBD2 (5 bases). CDR3 size: 15 residues. Germline V gene lookup returns CDR1 MNHNS and CDR2 SASEGT. The ends were cut back, 6 bases at V and 3 bases at J, with 15 bases in the middle. Here the CDR3 reads CASSRGSTGYNEQFF. The CDR3 DNA reads as TGTGCCAGCAGCCGGGGTTCTACGGGCTACAATGAGCAGTTCTTC.

This clonotype was recorded at least ten times. The V and J genes are TRBV12-3 or TRBV12-4 and TRBJ2-1; no definite D call. The CDR3 is 15 residues long. V lost 2 bases and J lost 0, with 8 bases in between. In DNA form, the CDR3 reads TGTGCCAGCAGTTTAAACCCGAGCTCCTACAATGAGCAGTTCTTC. It codes for CASSLNPSSYNEQFF.

The chain uses TRBV20-1 and TRBJ2-1; D is unclear. Trimming stripped 3 bases from V and 9 bases from J, with 21 bases between. This CDR3 has 15 residues. Per germline, CDR1 DFQATT and CDR2 SNEGSKA (reference sequence). The CDR3 nucleotides are TGCAGTGCTAGGAGTGCCCTAGTATCGGCTAGTGAGCAGTTCTTC. This translates into CSARSALVSASEQFF.

The chain employs TRBV21-1 and TRBJ2-1; TRBD2, the table's D call, was not compared with the DNA. TRBV21-1 is tagged as a pseudogene. This CDR3 is built from 17 residues. The CDR3 spells CASSKVDGLAGYYEQFF. CDR3 coding DNA: TGTGCCAGCAGCAAAGTGGATGGGCTAGCGGGGTATTATGAGCAGTTCTTC.

This clonotype was observed a handful of times. The chain couples TRBV12-3 or TRBV12-4 to TRBJ1-2, with D possibly TRBD1 on 5 matching bases. CDR3 length equals 16 residues. V was trimmed by 10 bases and J by 2 bases, leaving 23 bases between them. The CDR3 sequence is CATLGGAKRQNYGYTF. The CDR3 DNA reads TGTGCCACCTTAGGAGGGGCGAAGAGGCAGAACTATGGCTACACCTTC.

This clonotype was found many times. The chain carries TRBV10-3 and TRBJ1-4; D remains unclear. The V gene lost 0 bases and the J gene lost 8 bases, with 7 bases spanning the gap. Germline CDR1 ENHRY, CDR2 SYGVKD. This CDR3 is 13 amino acids long. CDR3 DNA sequence: TGTGCCATCAGTGAGTCTGGACCCGAAAAACTGTTTTTT. Translating gives CAISESGPEKLFF.

This clonotype showed up just a few times. The J gene is TRBJ2-7, the V gene TRBV12-3 or TRBV12-4; the D gene could be TRBD1 or TRBD2 (5 bases each). The ends were cut back, 9 bases at V and 0 bases at J, with 18 bases in the middle. There are 15 residues in the CDR3. CDR3 protein: CASSNGGSGSYEQYV. CDR3 DNA sequence: TGTGCCAGTTCCAATGGGGGTTCGGGCTCCTACGAGCAGTACGTC.